The 23 T cell receptor beta chains presented below share a single source sample, sequenced in a study of CD8+CD57+ T cells in acquired aplastic anemia (dated 2018 in TCRdb). The reads were generated on an Illumina HiSeq 2000. TCR beta VDJ combination and CDR3 sequence profiling used genomic DNA as the template. The public reads were reanalyzed by TCRdb: fastp trimming at Q25, MiXCR alignment, in-frame beta chains only. Each record represents a unique CDR3 protein, reported with the most common genes and DNA among its rows. Recorded for this sample are 250,000 to 300,000 distinct CDR3 sequences; approximately 56% of them occurred a single time. The ten largest clonotypes hold approximately 8.2% of the sample. Sequenced sample: sorted CD4+, CD8+, or CD8+CD57+ T cells (not recorded which) from PBMCs. Receptor source: a human donor with severe aplastic anemia or a healthy control (not recorded which).

About this clonotype: At one end, the junction sequence differs from germline, possibly due to a read error. The chain has TRBV2 and TRBJ1-4; D uncertain. The CDR3 spans 11 residues. The V gene's germline CDR1 is SNHLY and CDR2 FYNNEI. The CDR3 is CASRANEKPFF. The CDR3 coding sequence is TGTGCCAGCAGGGCCAATGAAAAACCGTTTTTT.

This clonotype appeared many times. The V gene is TRBV12-3 or TRBV12-4, the J gene TRBJ1-1, with TRBD1 as a possible D gene (5 bases). Trimming cost V 6 bases and J 2 bases, with 13 bases left between them. There are 14 residues in the CDR3. CDR3 DNA sequence: TGTGCCAGCAGCCCGCAGGGACGAAACACTGAAGCTTTCTTT. Its translation: CASSPQGRNTEAFF.

The CDR3 coding sequence is TGTGCCAGTAGGCACCAGGGGGTATCTAGCACAGATACGCAGTATTTT. This translates into CASRHQGVSSTDTQYF. The rearrangement joins TRBV19 to TRBJ2-3; 7 bases align to TRBD1. V was pared by 6 bases and J by 0 bases, with 9 bases of the junction left unmatched. The CDR3 contains 16 residues. The germline CDR1 and CDR2 sequences are LNHDA and SQIVND (reference sequence).

The rearrangement uses TRBV9 and TRBJ1-4; D is perhaps TRBD1 (5 bases). Germline assignment: CDR1 SGDLS and CDR2 YYNGEE. The V gene lost 2 bases and the J gene lost 3 bases, with 17 bases spanning the gap. This CDR3 is 17 amino acids long. This chain's CDR3 is CASSVGGSGASNEKLFF. CDR3 in DNA: TGTGCCAGCAGCGTGGGGGGGAGTGGAGCCTCTAATGAAAAACTGTTTTTT. The complete variable domain, with remaining parts taken from reference TRBV9 and TRBJ1-4, reads DSGVTQTPKHLITATGQRVTLRCSPRSGDLSVYWYQQSLDQGLQFLIQYYNGEERAKGNILERFSAQQFPDLHSELNLSSLELGDSALYFCASSVGGSGASNEKLFFGSGTQLSVL.

There are many counts of this clonotype. V and J are TRBV10-3 and TRBJ2-7; maybe TRBD1 (6 bases). Germline CDR1 is ENHRY and CDR2 is SYGVKD. This CDR3 is built from 12 residues. The V and J ends lost 3 bases and 6 bases respectively, with 9 bases between them. The CDR3 coding sequence is TGTGCCATCAGTGAATGGGGGCGCGAGCAGTACTTC. Translation gives CAISEWGREQYF.

This clonotype was observed at least ten times. The chain uses TRBV7-2 and TRBJ1-1; maybe TRBD1 (5 bases). This CDR3 has 17 amino acids. Germline CDR1 SGHTA, CDR2 FQGNSA. With 5 bases removed from V and 1 base from J, the gap between germline ends came to 20 bases. In nucleotides, the CDR3 is TGTGCCAGCAGCCCGCTCGGAGGGGTGCTTGCGAACACTGAAGCTTTCTTT. Translation: CASSPLGGVLANTEAFF.

With respect to this clonotype: Given a much more abundant clone one base away, this may be a read error. The chain carries TRBV12-3 or TRBV12-4 and TRBJ2-3; D is ambiguous. This CDR3 comprises 19 residues. Trimming took off 3 bases at V and 3 bases at J, with 25 bases between the two ends. The CDR3 DNA follows: TGTGCCAGCAGTTTGGGGTTGTGGACGCTAGGAGAAAGGACAGATACGCAGTATTTT. As protein: CASSLGLWTLGERTDTQYF.

The rearrangement uses TRBV9 and TRBJ1-1, with D unresolved. V was clipped by 2 bases and J by 3 bases, with 14 bases between them. The germline CDR1 and CDR2 sequences are SGDLS and YYNGEE. The CDR3 runs to 15 residues. The DNA of the CDR3 is TGTGCCAGCAGCGTTTATGGCGAGGTGGACACTGAAGCTTTCTTT. It is translated as CASSVYGEVDTEAFF.

This clonotype was seen only a few times. The chain recombines TRBV2 with TRBJ2-2; D unclear. The V end lost 3 bases, the J end lost 2 bases, and 7 bases lay between the germline ends. The CDR3 has 14 amino acids. Germline loops: CDR1 SNHLY, CDR2 FYNNEI. As DNA, the CDR3 is TGTGCCAGCAGTGATAGGGTTAACACCGGGGAGCTGTTTTTT. It specifies CASSDRVNTGELFF.

The rearrangement joins TRBV20-1 to TRBJ1-5; the D is unclear. Germline V gene lookup returns CDR1 DFQATT and CDR2 SNEGSKA (reference sequence). The CDR3 sequence is 14 residues long. V was trimmed by 1 base and J by 4 bases, leaving 11 bases between them. The DNA of the CDR3 is TGCAGTGCTAGAGGTTCGGCAGTTAATCAGCCCCAGCATTTT. This gives the protein CSARGSAVNQPQHF.

The chain uses TRBV4-3 and TRBJ2-3; unclear D gene. Germline lookup yields CDR1 LGHNA and CDR2 YSLEER. V was shortened by 5 bases and J by 5 bases, with 8 bases between the two germline ends. The CDR3 runs 12 residues. This CDR3 is CASSVGEDTQYF. The CDR3 region has the DNA TGCGCCAGCAGCGTCGGCGAAGATACGCAGTATTTT.

This clonotype was detected many times. V is TRBV29-1 and J is TRBJ2-2; 7 nucleotides agree with TRBD2. This CDR3 has 14 residues. Germline V CDR1 and CDR2: SQVTM, ANQGSEA. Losses at the gene ends were 6 bases for V and 4 bases for J; bases not matched to a gene: 8. CDR3 in DNA: TGCAGCGTCTTGCCAGCGGGGACCACCGGGGAGCTGTTTTTT. It specifies CSVLPAGTTGELFF.

The CDR3 sequence is CAISEGTKGETQYF. For the CDR3, the DNA is TGTGCCATCAGTGAGGGGACCAAAGGGGAGACCCAGTACTTC. V and J are TRBV10-3 and TRBJ2-5, with D tentatively TRBD1 or TRBD2 (5 bases each). The V gene lost 2 bases and the J gene lost 5 bases, with 12 bases spanning the gap. The CDR3 extends over 14 amino acids. Germline lookup yields CDR1 ENHRY and CDR2 SYGVKD.

The V call is TRBV24-1, the J call TRBJ2-5; no firm D call. CDR1 is KGHDR and CDR2 is SFDVKD in the germline V gene. This CDR3 has 16 residues. The ends were cut back, 7 bases at V and 1 base at J, with 18 bases in the middle. For the CDR3, the DNA is TGTGCCACCAGGCAGGACGAGCAATCAGCCCAAGAGACCCAGTACTTC. As protein: CATRQDEQSAQETQYF.

This clonotype occurred a few times. In nucleotides, the CDR3 is TGTGCCAGCAGCTTAGTTGGACTAGCGGGAGATGAGCAGTTCTTC. It encodes CASSLVGLAGDEQFF. V gene TRBV7-7 combines with J gene TRBJ2-1, with 13 positions matching TRBD2. Trimming removed 1 base from V and 8 bases from J; junction bases left unmatched: 2. Germline lookup yields CDR1 SSHAT and CDR2 FNYEAQ (reference sequence). The CDR3 has 15 amino acids.

The chain joins TRBV5-5 to TRBJ2-7; 7 bases agree with TRBD1. The CDR3 loop spans 12 amino acids. The V gene end was trimmed by 4 bases and the J gene end by 6 bases; junction bases not matched to a gene: 4. Germline CDR1 is SGHKS and CDR2 is YYEKEE (reference sequence). The CDR3 DNA is TGTGCCAGCAGCCTGACAGGGTTCGAGCAGTACTTC. Translating gives CASSLTGFEQYF.

The chain joins TRBV20-1 to TRBJ2-7; TRBD1 aligns across 8 bases. With V trimmed by 7 bases and J by 4 bases, 18 bases remained unmatched. CDR3 length equals 16 residues. Germline loops: CDR1 DFQATT, CDR2 SNEGSKA (reference sequence). In DNA, the CDR3 is TGCAGTGTACAACCACACGAGGGACAGGCCCCGTACGAGCAGTACTTC. This sequence encodes CSVQPHEGQAPYEQYF.

The chain links TRBV20-1 to TRBJ2-5, with a tentative D call TRBD2 (5 bases). The CDR3 consists of 15 residues. Germline V gene sequence: CDR1 DFQATT, CDR2 SNEGSKA (reference sequence). Trimming left V 3 bases short and J 2 bases short, with 16 bases between. CDR3: CSAREAPEYQETQYF. CDR3 nucleotide sequence: TGCAGTGCTAGGGAGGCTCCAGAATATCAAGAGACCCAGTACTTC.

This sequence joins TRBV6-4 and TRBJ1-2; 7 bases align to TRBD1. This CDR3 contains 14 residues. V lost 10 bases to trimming and J lost 2 bases; unmatched junction nucleotides: 10. CDR1 is MRHNA, CDR2 SNTAGT, per germline. CDR3 nucleotides: TGTGCCACCAAGGACGGGACAGCCAACTATGGCTACACCTTC. Protein: CATKDGTANYGYTF.

This clonotype has a handful of counts. The rearrangement joins TRBV20-1 to TRBJ2-1; 10 bases align to TRBD2. With 0 bases clipped from V and 5 bases from J, the junction kept 13 bases outside the gene matches. CDR1 DFQATT and CDR2 SNEGSKA come from the germline V gene (reference sequence). The length of the CDR3 is 18 residues. The CDR3 DNA reads as TGCAGTGCTAGAGAGGGCGTCTTCGGACTAGCGGTAAACAATGAGCAGTTCTTC. Its translation: CSAREGVFGLAVNNEQFF.

The chain combines TRBV19 with TRBJ1-5; D gene uncertain. The V end was cut by 7 bases, the J end by 9 bases, with 19 bases between. Germline lookup yields CDR1 LNHDA and CDR2 SQIVND (reference sequence). This CDR3 is built from 14 residues. The CDR3 is CASKESGREGPQHF. The CDR3 DNA is TGTGCCAGTAAGGAGAGCGGACGAGAAGGGCCCCAGCATTTT.

V and J are TRBV30 and TRBJ2-3; 8 bases fit TRBD2. The CDR3 is made up of 15 amino acids. Germline V gene lookup returns CDR1 GTSNPN and CDR2 SVGIG (reference sequence). The junction had 6 bases not matched to a gene; V was cut back by 1 base and J by 3 bases. CDR3 protein: CAWSARGGGTDTQYF. CDR3 nucleotides: TGTGCCTGGAGTGCCCGGGGGGGCGGTACAGATACGCAGTATTTT.

The rearrangement uses TRBV5-1 and TRBJ2-5; TRBD2 matches at 11 bases. The better agreement between TRBJ2-7 and the DNA end casts doubt on the J call. Germline CDR1 SGHRS, CDR2 YFSETQ. The CDR3 runs 15 residues. The DNA of the CDR3 is TGCGCCAGCAGCTTGGCGGGACTAGCGGCCTACGAGCAGTACTTC. This translates into CASSLAGLAAYEQYF.